This TCR beta chain is from a study of PD-L1 blockade in urothelial cancer. The wider study: Male sex and bladder-origin urothelial cancer were recorded for about nine tenths of the roughly 29 patients. Patients' prior chemotherapy regimens numbered 0 to 3.

The table came from immunoSEQ multiplex PCR; TCRdb's copy has only in-frame clones and leaves some out. The sample has about 74,000 clones, 84% seen once. This CDR3 has 11 amino acids. Trimming left V 9 bases short and J 8 bases short, with 12 bases between. The germline V gene has CDR1 SNHLY and CDR2 FYNNEI. The sample holds one count of this clone. The rearrangement uses TRBV2 and TRBJ2-3, with D maybe TRBD2 (5 bases). The specimen comprised PBMCs, sampled around atezolizumab (anti-PD-L1) treatment. This clonotype originated in a man between 65 and 79 years old with urothelial cancer. In DNA, the CDR3 is TGTGCCAGTGCGAGCGGACCTACGCAGTATTTT. As protein: CASASGPTQYF. Complete variable domain (other parts from reference TRBV2 and TRBJ2-3): EPEVTQTPSHQVTQMGQEVILRCVPISNHLYFYWYRQILGQKVEFLVSFYNNEISEKSEIFDDQFSVERPDGSNFTLKIRSTKLEDSAMYFCASASGPTQYFGPGTRLTVL.